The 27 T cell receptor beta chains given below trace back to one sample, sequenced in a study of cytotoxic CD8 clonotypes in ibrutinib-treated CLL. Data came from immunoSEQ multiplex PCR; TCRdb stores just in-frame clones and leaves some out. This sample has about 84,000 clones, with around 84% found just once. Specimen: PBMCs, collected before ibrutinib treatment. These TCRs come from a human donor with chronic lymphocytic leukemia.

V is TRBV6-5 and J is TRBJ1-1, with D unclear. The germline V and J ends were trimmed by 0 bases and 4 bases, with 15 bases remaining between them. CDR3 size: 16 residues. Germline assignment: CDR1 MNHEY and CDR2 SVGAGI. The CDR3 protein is CASSYSATSVITEAFF. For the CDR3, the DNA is TGTGCCAGCAGTTACTCTGCGACTTCCGTGATCACTGAAGCTTTCTTT.

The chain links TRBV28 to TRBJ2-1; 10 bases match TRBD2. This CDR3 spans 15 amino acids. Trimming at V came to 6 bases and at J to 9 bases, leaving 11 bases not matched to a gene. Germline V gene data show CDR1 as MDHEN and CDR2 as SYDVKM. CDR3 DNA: TGTGCCAGCAGGACCACCAGCGGGAGGGCCGCTGAGCAGTTCTTC. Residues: CASRTTSGRAAEQFF.

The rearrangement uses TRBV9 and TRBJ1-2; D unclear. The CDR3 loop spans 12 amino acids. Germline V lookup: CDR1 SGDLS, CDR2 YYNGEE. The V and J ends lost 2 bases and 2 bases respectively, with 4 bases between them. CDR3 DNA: TGTGCCAGCAGCGTGGAAAACTATGGCTACACCTTC. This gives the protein CASSVENYGYTF.

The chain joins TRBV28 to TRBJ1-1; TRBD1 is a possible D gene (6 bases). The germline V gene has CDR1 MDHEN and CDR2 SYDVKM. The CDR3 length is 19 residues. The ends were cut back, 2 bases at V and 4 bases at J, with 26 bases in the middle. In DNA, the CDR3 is TGTGCCAGCAGTTTACCGCAGACAAAAAACAGGGTTCAAGGCACTGAAGCTTTCTTT. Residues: CASSLPQTKNRVQGTEAFF.

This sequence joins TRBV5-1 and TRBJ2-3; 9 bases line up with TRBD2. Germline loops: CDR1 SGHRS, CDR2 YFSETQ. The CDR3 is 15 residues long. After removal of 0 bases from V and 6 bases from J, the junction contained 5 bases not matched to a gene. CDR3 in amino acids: CASSLDSGSIDTQYF. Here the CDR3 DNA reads TGCGCCAGCAGCTTGGATAGCGGGAGCATCGATACGCAGTATTTT.

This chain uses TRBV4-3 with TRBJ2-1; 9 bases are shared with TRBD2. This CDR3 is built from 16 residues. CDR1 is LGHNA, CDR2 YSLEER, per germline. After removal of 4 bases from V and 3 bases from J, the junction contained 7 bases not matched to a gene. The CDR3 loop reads CASSRAGLAGYNEQFF. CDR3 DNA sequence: TGCGCCAGCAGCCGCGCGGGACTAGCTGGCTACAATGAGCAGTTCTTC.

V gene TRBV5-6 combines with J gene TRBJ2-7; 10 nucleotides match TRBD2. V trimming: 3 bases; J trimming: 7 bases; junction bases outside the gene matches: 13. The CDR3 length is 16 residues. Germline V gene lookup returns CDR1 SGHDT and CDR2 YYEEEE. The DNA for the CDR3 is TGTGCCAGCAGCTCGAGAGGCGCTAGCGGGAGTAGTGAGCAGTACTTC. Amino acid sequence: CASSSRGASGSSEQYF.

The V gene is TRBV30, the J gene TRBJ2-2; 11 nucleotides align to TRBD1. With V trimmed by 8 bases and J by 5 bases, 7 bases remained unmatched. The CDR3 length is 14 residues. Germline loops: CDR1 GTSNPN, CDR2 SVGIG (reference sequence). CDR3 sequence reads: CAGLDRGQTGELFF. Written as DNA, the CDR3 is TGTGCCGGGTTGGACAGGGGGCAAACCGGGGAGCTGTTTTTT.

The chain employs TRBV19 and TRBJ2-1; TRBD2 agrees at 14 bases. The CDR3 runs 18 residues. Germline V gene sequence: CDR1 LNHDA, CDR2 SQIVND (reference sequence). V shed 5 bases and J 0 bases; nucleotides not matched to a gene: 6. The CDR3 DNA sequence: TGTGCCAGTAGTTTGCGGACTAGCGGGAGGTTCTCCTACAATGAGCAGTTCTTC. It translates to CASSLRTSGRFSYNEQFF.

The CDR3 region has the DNA TGTGCCAGCAGTGACCGGGACGGGCACGAGCAGTACTTC. This translates into CASSDRDGHEQYF. V gene TRBV6-5 combines with J gene TRBJ2-7; D possibly matches TRBD1 or TRBD2 (5 bases each). CDR1 is MNHEY, CDR2 SVGAGI, per germline. V lost 5 bases and J 5 bases, leaving 13 bases between the germline ends. The CDR3 has 13 amino acids.

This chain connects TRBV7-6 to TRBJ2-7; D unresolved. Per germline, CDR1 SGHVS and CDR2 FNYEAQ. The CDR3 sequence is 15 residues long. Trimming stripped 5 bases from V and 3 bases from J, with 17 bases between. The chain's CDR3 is CASSPTHAESYEQYF. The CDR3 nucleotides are TGTGCCAGCAGCCCAACACACGCGGAAAGCTACGAGCAGTACTTC.

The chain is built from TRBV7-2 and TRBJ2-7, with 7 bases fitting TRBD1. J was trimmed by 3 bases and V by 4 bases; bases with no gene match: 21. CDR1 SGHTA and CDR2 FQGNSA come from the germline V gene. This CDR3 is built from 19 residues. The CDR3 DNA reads TGTGCCAGCAGCTCCAACCCACGACAGGGTCAAGGATGGAACTACGAGCAGTACTTC. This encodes CASSSNPRQGQGWNYEQYF.

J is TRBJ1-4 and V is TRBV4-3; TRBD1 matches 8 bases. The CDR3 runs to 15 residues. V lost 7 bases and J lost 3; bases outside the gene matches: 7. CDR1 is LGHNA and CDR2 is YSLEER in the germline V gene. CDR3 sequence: CASNDRGLANEKLFF. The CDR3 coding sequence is TGCGCCAGCAACGACAGGGGCTTGGCTAATGAAAAACTGTTTTTT.

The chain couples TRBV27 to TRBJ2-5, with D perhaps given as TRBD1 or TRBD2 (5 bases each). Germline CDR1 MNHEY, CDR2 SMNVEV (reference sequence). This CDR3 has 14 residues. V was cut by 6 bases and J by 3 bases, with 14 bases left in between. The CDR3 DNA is TGTGCCAGCAGCCCTTTTGGGGGAGAAGAGACCCAGTACTTC. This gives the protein CASSPFGGEETQYF.

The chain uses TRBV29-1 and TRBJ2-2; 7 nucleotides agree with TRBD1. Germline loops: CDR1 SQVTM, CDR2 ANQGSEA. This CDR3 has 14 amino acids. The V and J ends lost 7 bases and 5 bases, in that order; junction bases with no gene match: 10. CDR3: CSGQGQIGTGELFF. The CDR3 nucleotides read TGCAGCGGACAGGGTCAAATTGGGACCGGGGAGCTGTTTTTT.

CDR3 loop: CASSSNRGLEYNEQFF. The CDR3 coding sequence is TGTGCCAGCAGTTCCAACAGGGGGCTCGAGTACAATGAGCAGTTCTTC. The chain uses TRBV27 and TRBJ2-1; 9 nucleotides line up with TRBD1. Germline-derived CDR1 and CDR2 are MNHEY and SMNVEV (reference sequence). Trimming cost V 4 bases and J 4 bases; bases outside gene matches: 8. The CDR3 has 16 amino acids.

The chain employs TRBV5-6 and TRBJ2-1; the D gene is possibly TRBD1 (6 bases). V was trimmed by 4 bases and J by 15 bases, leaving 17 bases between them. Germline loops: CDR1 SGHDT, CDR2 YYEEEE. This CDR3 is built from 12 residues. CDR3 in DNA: TGTGCCAGCAGCGGACAGAGGACCCGGTGGTTCTTC. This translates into CASSGQRTRWFF.

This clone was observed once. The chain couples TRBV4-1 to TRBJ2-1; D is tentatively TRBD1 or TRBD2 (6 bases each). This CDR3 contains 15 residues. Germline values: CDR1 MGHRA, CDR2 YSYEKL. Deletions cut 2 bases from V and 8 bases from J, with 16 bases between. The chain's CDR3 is CASSQPGVRGDEQFF. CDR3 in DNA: TGCGCCAGCAGCCAACCGGGAGTAAGGGGGGATGAGCAGTTCTTC.

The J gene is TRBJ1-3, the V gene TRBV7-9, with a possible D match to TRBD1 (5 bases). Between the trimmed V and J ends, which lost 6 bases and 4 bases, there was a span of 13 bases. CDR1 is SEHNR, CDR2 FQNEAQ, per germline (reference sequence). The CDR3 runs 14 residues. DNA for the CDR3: TGTGCCAGCAGTTGGGACGGTCCGGGAAACACCATATATTTT. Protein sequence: CASSWDGPGNTIYF.

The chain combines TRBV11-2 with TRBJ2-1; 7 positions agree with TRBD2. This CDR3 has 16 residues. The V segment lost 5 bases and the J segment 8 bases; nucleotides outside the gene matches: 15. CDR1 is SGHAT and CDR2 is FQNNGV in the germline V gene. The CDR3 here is CASSILALGARDEQFF. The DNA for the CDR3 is TGTGCCAGCAGCATACTAGCGTTGGGTGCTAGGGATGAGCAGTTCTTC. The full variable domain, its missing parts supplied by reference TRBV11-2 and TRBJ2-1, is EAGVAQSPRYKIIEKRQSVAFWCNPISGHATLYWYQQILGQGPKLLIQFQNNGVVDDSQLPKDRFSAERLKGVDSTLKIQPAKLEDSAVYLCASSILALGARDEQFFGPGTRLTVL.

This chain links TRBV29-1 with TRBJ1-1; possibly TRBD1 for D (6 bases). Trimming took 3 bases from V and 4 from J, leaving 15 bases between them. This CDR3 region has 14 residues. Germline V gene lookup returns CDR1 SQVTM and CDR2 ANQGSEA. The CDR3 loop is CSVEVPDRGTEAFF. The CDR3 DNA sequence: TGCAGCGTTGAGGTCCCGGACAGAGGCACTGAAGCTTTCTTT.

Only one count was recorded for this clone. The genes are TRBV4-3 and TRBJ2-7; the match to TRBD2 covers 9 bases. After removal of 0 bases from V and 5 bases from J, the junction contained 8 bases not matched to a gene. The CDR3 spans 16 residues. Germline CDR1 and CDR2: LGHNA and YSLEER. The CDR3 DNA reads TGCGCCAGCAGCCAAGAGGGGCGGACTAGCGTCGACGAGCAGTACTTC. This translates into CASSQEGRTSVDEQYF.

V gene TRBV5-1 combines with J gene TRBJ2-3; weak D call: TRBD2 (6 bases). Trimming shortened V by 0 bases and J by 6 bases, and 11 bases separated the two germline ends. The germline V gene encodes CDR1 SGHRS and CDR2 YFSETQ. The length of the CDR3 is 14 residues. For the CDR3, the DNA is TGCGCCAGCAGCTTGGTGGCCCGGGGGGATACGCAGTATTTT. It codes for CASSLVARGDTQYF.

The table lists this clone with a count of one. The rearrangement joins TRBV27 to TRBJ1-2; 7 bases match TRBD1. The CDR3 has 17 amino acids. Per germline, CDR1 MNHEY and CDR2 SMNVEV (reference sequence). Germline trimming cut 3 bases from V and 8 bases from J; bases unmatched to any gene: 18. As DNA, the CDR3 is TGTGCCAGCAGTTTGGACCGGGCAGGGGGAAATATTGGGGGCTACACCTTC. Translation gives CASSLDRAGGNIGGYTF.

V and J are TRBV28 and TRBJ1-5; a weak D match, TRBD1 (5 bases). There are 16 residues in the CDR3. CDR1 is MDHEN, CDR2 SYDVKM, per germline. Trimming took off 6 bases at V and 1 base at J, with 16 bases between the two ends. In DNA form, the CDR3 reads TGTGCCAGCAGGGACGACGGTCAGGGAAGCAATCAGCCCCAGCATTTT. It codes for CASRDDGQGSNQPQHF.

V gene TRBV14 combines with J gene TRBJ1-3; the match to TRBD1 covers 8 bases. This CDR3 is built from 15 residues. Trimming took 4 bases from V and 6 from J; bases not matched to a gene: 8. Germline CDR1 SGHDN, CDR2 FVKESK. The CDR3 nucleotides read TGTGCCAGCAGCCTACAGGGGGGGAGCGAAAACACCATATATTTT. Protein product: CASSLQGGSENTIYF. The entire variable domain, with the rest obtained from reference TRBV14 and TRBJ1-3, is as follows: EAGVTQFPSHSVIEKGQTVTLRCDPISGHDNLYWYRRVMGKEIKFLLHFVKESKQDESGMPNNRFLAERTGGTYSTLKVQPAELEDSGVYFCASSLQGGSENTIYFGEGSWLTVV.

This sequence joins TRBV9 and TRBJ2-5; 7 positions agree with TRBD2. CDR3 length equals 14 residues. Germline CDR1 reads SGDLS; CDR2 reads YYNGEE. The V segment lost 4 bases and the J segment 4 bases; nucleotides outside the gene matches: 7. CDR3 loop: CASSPAGRSETQYF. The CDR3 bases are TGTGCCAGCAGCCCGGCCGGGAGGTCAGAGACCCAGTACTTC.